This entry concerns a single T cell receptor beta chain. Germline V gene data show CDR1 as MNHNY and CDR2 as SVGAGI (reference sequence). J gave up 3 bases and V 5 bases, and 4 bases lay outside the gene matches. The length of the CDR3 is 14 residues. The sample originates from a study of T cell responses to AZD1222 COVID-19 vaccine. Researchers grouped second doses given at about 4 or about 12 weeks into one pool. TCRdb's copy holds only in-frame clones and misses some; the assay was immunoSEQ multiplex PCR. The data hold approximately 300,000 clones, with almost 95% observed a single time. The chain links TRBV6-6 to TRBJ2-1, with 7 nucleotides matching TRBD1. The sequence derives from an adult who received the AZD1222 COVID-19 vaccine. Sequences were derived from peripheral blood, sampled 28 days after the second AZD1222 dose. The CDR3 sequence is CASSDRADYNEQFF. The CDR3 nucleotides read TGTGCCAGCAGTGACAGGGCTGACTACAATGAGCAGTTCTTC.